Reported below is one T cell receptor beta chain. This specimen comes from a study of blood T cell repertoires in COVID-19. As for the study in general: The samples span acute and convalescent COVID-19 from the United States, Italy and Spain. T cells, B-cell-depleted T cells, or PBMCs supplied cDNA or gDNA.

The germline V and J ends were trimmed by 2 bases and 0 bases, with 7 bases remaining between them. This CDR3 has 14 residues. Germline values: CDR1 SGHTA, CDR2 FQGNSA. Methods used by the authors: Reference gene primer amplification gave estimated nucleated cell counts. Using immunoSEQ multiplex PCR, the repertoire was profiled, and TCRdb retains in-frame clones only, with some absent. V, J and clone size reflect that table, while D and trimming were determined from the DNA. Of roughly 190,000 clones listed, around 84% are singletons. Seattle researchers signed up patients amid active infection and tracked them longitudinally.

The J gene is TRBJ1-1, the V gene TRBV7-2; D is ambiguous. This TCR came from a woman aged 70-85 years with COVID-19, enrolled during active disease. The sequencing input was peripheral blood. CDR3: CASSLSRVNTEAFF. CDR3 DNA sequence: TGTGCCAGCAGCTTATCGAGGGTGAACACTGAAGCTTTCTTT.